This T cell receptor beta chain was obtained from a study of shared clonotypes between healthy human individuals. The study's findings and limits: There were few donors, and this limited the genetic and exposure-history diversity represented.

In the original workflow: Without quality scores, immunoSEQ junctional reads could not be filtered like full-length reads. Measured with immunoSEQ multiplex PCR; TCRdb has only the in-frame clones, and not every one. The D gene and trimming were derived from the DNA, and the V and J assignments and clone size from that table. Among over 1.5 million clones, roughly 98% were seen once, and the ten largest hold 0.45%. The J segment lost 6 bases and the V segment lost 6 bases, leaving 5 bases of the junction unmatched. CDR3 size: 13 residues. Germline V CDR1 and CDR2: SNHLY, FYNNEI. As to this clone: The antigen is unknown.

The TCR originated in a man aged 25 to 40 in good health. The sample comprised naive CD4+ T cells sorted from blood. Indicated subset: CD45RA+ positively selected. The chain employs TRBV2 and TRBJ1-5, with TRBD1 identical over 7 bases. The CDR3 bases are TGTGCCAGCAGCCTCGACAGGGTTCAGCCCCAGCATTTT. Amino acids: CASSLDRVQPQHF.